This T cell receptor beta chain was identified in a study of tumor-infiltrating lymphocytes in localized non-small cell lung cancer. Regarding this clone: Its antigen is unidentified.

Trimming shortened V by 2 bases and J by 2 bases, and 9 bases separated the two germline ends. The CDR3 loop spans 14 amino acids. Germline CDR1 is MNHNS and CDR2 is SASEGT. Broader study findings: Tumors had more T cell infiltration than uninvolved lung, per TCRbeta sequencing and CD3 counts. No T-cell fraction difference was seen between IM1 and IM2 tumors. Only some patients had TCR sequencing, depending on available tissue.

TCRdb keeps only in-frame clones here, not all; method: immunoSEQ multiplex PCR. The sample lists 9,500 to 15,000 clones, less than 75% occurring once. Sequencing was performed on uninvolved lung tissue not adjacent to the tumor. The receptor was isolated from a human donor with non-small cell lung cancer. This chain links TRBV6-1 with TRBJ2-5; no firm D call. The DNA for the CDR3 is TGTGCCAGCAGTGAAATTAGGGCTCAAGAGACCCAGTACTTC. Amino acids: CASSEIRAQETQYF.